This T cell receptor beta chain is from a study of cytomegalovirus exposure and HLA in healthy donors. This CDR3 is built from 14 residues. Germline CDR1 reads SGHTA; CDR2 reads FQGNSA. The ends lost 3 bases at V and 7 bases at J; junction bases unmatched: 8. PCR was performed using 60 Vbeta and 13 Jbeta primers. Generated by immunoSEQ multiplex PCR, the TCRdb table keeps only in-frame clones and is missing some. This table has about 110,000 clones, around three quarters appearing once. The chain is built from TRBV7-2 and TRBJ2-5; TRBD1 agrees at 7 bases. What was sequenced was PBMCs. The receptor comes from a man in his thirties or forties in good health and CMV-seropositive. CDR3 protein: CASSLRQGEGTQYF. In DNA, the CDR3 is TGTGCCAGCAGCTTGAGACAGGGTGAGGGGACCCAGTACTTC.